The present T cell receptor beta chain was sequenced within a study of T cells in pancreatic ductal adenocarcinoma. Study results and caveats: Results skew toward the minority of patients with early-stage disease. No significant tumor-blood clonality difference; means were about 0.11 and 0.072. Tumor-versus-blood clonality comparisons may be biased toward lower tumor diversity. Blood had more productive templates and around 8-fold more unique clonotypes than tumor.

Germline V lookup: CDR1 SGHVS, CDR2 FNYEAQ. V lost 6 bases and J lost 3, with 14 bases in between. The CDR3 has 14 amino acids. No neoadjuvant therapy was given to the selected pancreatic ductal adenocarcinoma patients before their surgery. About this clone itself: Its cognate antigen is unknown.

Profiled with immunoSEQ multiplex PCR; TCRdb holds only in-frame clones, not every one. The sample holds about 11,000 clones, 75% to 90% seen once. This chain joins TRBV7-6 and TRBJ1-1, with D perhaps matching TRBD1 (5 bases). Sample: PBMCs. This TCR was sampled from a human donor with pancreatic ductal adenocarcinoma. In nucleotides, the CDR3 is TGTGCCAGCAGTGATGGGGGGACGGACACTGAAGCTTTCTTT. It specifies CASSDGGTDTEAFF.